This TCR beta chain was observed in a study of blood T cell repertoires in COVID-19. Ages ranged from roughly 18 to 100 years, with residence in 24 US areas. Contact with a PCR-confirmed or clinician-diagnosed COVID-19 case occurred within 2 weeks of entry. Original processing notes: Amplifying reference gene primers gave estimates of nucleated cell counts. Using immunoSEQ multiplex PCR, the repertoire was profiled, and TCRdb retains in-frame clones only, with some absent. Clonal size and the V and J genes are those of that table, whereas D and trimming came from the DNA. The sample has 430,000 or so clones; around nine tenths are singletons. This CDR3 contains 16 residues.

What was sequenced was PBMCs or T cells enriched from blood (not recorded which). This sequence was found in a woman aged 18-29 years who had been exposed to COVID-19. J is TRBJ2-7 and V is TRBV21-1; the D call TRBD1 from the table was never checked on the DNA. TRBV21-1 is listed as a pseudogene. CDR3 protein: CASSKGGGQLTRGKYF. CDR3 DNA sequence: TGTGCCAGCAGCAAAGGAGGGGGACAGCTTACCCGAGGGAAGTACTTC.